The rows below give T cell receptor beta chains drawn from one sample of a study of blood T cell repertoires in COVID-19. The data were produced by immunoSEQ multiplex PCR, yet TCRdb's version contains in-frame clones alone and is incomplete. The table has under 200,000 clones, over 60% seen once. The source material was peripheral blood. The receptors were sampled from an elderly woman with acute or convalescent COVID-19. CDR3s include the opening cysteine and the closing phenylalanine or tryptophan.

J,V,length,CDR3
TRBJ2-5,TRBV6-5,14,CASKRQGNQETQYF
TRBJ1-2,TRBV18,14,CASSPPQGDYGYTF
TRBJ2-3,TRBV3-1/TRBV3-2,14,CASSQGDITDTQYF
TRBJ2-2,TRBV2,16,CASSLQGAGNTGELFF
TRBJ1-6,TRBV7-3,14,CASSLLGAHSPLHF
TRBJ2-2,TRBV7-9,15,CASSPGTGGTGELFF
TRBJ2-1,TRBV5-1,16,CASSLGSGSMNNEQFF
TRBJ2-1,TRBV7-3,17,CASSLQGTSGRLNEQFF
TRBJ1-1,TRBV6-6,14,CASTANRGGTEAFF
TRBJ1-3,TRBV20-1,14,CSASRDSSGNTIYF
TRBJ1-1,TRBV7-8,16,CASSLASGQGVTEAFF
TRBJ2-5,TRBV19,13,CASSGRVLETQYF
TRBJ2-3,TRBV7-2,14,CASSLAASTYTQYF
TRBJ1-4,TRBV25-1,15,CASSALRATNEKLFF
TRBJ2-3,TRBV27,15,CASSLTATSTDTQYF
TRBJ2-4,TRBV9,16,CASSESGGGSLNIQYF
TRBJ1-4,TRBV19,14,CASRPGQSYEKLFF
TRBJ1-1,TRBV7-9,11,CASNLIAEAFF
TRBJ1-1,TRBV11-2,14,CASSSQGGGTEAFF